This entry describes one T cell receptor beta chain. It has no known antigen specificity. Per-base qualities were not stored, and no clone one base away is much larger. Using the deep immunoSEQ assay, multiplex PCR amplified TCR CDR3 regions from genomic DNA. Genomic DNA extracted from each cell subset was distributed evenly over all wells of several immunoSEQ 96-well plates, and each plate served as one replicate. For sorted subsets, roughly 190 ng of genomic DNA, equivalent to 25,000 to 35,000 T cell genomes, went into each replicate PCR. The purified libraries were quantified using a Qubit 3.0 fluorometer, sized with a Bioanalyzer 2100, and then quantified again using the KAPA Library Quantification kit. Each immunoSEQ 96-well plate was sequenced on its own single-read 150-cycle Illumina NextSeq 550 flow cell. In the original analysis: The immunoSEQ output contained only junctional sequences without quality scores, so filtering could not match that applied to full-length reads. To assign V/J genes and CDR3, sequences were annotated using PyIR, a Python wrapper for IgBLAST v1.9, with IMGT germline references. Any read was removed if the V/J assignment was weak (E-value above 1e-6), the CDR3 was missing, or the read contained stop codons, out-of-frame junctions, or ambiguous translated residues. V3J clonotypes were defined as sequences sharing an identical inferred V gene, J gene, and CDR3 amino acid sequence. Percentage overlap between repertoires was computed as shared unique clonotypes divided by the size of the smaller repertoire. Richness of each repertoire was evaluated using RTK rarefaction, the Chao1 estimator, and Recon v2.1 estimates of unobserved clonotypes. OLGA was used to compute generation probabilities for all TCRbeta clonotypes that the gDNA method yielded from four donors. TCRdb obtained this table from immuneACCESS and retained in-frame rearrangements with V and J assigned. These tables miss some clones; where compared with another copy, unresolved V genes account for less than half of the shortfall, and the remainder is unexplained. That table supplies the V and J calls and clone size; D and trimming were determined from the DNA. This sample gives over 2 million clones in total; roughly 94% of them show up just once. The ten largest clonotypes hold 0.1% to 0.15% of the sample.

This entry belongs to a study of shared clonotypes between healthy human individuals (dated by TCRdb to the early 2020s). Background on the whole study: Three men and a couple of women, aged 18 to 49 years, made up the cohort. Blood TCR repertoires of about five healthy adults were deeply sequenced to estimate repertoire size and the extent of clonotype sharing between individuals. Different laboratories and diverse techniques were used to prepare libraries and sequence TCR repertoires, to increase sequencing depth and limit assay-specific biases. Per donor, three plates each were used for CD4 naive and CD4 memory, two for CD8 naive, and one for CD8 memory. Leukapheresis yielded between about 0.8 and 9.5 billion PBMCs per donor.

The paper's findings and limits, for the study overall: Pairwise subsampling indicated that sequencing depth was expected to affect the degree of clonotype sharing among donors. Larger estimated clonotype richness was generally found for naive subsets than for memory subsets. Compared with non-shared clonotypes, the clonotypes found in all four sorted-subset donors had higher generation probabilities. Sampling was limited to blood, and TCR repertoires in tissue likely differ from TCR repertoires in blood. Incomplete sequencing was indicated by rarefaction of sorted-subset datasets, despite the large sequencing depth. Across a few donors, roughly 5.4% of naive CD4, roughly 3.8% of naive CD8, under 2.5% of memory CD4, and approximately 0.4% of memory CD8 clonotypes were shared. Because the study included a small number of donors, the genetic and exposure-history diversity represented was limited.

The germline V gene specifies SGHNT as CDR1 and YENEEA as CDR2. The V end gives up 5 bases and the J end 3 bases, leaving 6 bases in the junction not matched to a gene. The CDR3, cysteine through phenylalanine, is 16 amino acids long. Solely the CDR3 DNA is kept, with 48 bases framed from the first base. Donors were healthy HIV-negative adults with no recently reported acute infections or vaccinations. All donors were Caucasian adults living in Nashville, Tennessee, USA. CD4+ T cells were enriched through magnetic negative selection, after which naive cells were positively selected on CD45RA and the remaining negative fraction served as the memory subset. After blood collection by leukapheresis, PBMCs were isolated using Ficoll-Histopaque density gradient centrifugation and then cryopreserved in the vapor phase of liquid nitrogen. Purity and quantity of every magnetically sorted T cell population were checked by analytical flow cytometry. From each sorted fraction, genomic DNA was isolated and quantified by UV absorbance on a Nanodrop 2000c.

The sample comprised naive CD4+ T cells sorted from blood. The cell subset or site tag for this specimen amounts to: CD45RA+ positively selected. The sequence links TRBV11-3 to TRBJ1-3; TRBD1 fits 11 bases in the junction. The sequence was obtained from a man in his late teens or twenties in good health. The nucleotide sequence reads TGTGCCAGCAGCAAAGGACAGGGGGCGAGTGGAAACACCATATATTTT. Translated, it gives CASSKGQGASGNTIYF.